One and the same sample provided the 10 T cell receptor beta chains below, sequenced in a study of a mutant IDH1 vaccine in newly diagnosed glioma. The time point denotes: baseline, week 1 (first vaccination visit). The treatment here: pre-vaccination baseline after standard-of-care therapy. The repertoire was sequenced with immunoSEQ multiplex PCR; TCRdb's copy has only in-frame clones and lacks some. This table holds around 89,000 clones, 83% found once. The specimen was PBMCs, collected from a glioma patient treated with radiotherapy, temozolomide or both. These TCRs come from a woman between 45 and 65 years old with glioma.

The chain carries TRBV19 and TRBJ2-7; possibly TRBD1 or TRBD2 for D (5 bases each). The CDR3 length is 14 residues. Trimming cost V 5 bases and J 3 bases, with 14 bases left between them. Germline CDR1 and CDR2: LNHDA and SQIVND (reference sequence). The CDR3 protein is CASSGPGAFYEQYF. The CDR3 region has the DNA TGTGCCAGTAGTGGCCCCGGGGCCTTCTACGAGCAGTACTTC.

V usage is TRBV9 and J usage is TRBJ1-4, with a tentative D call TRBD1 (6 bases). The CDR3 runs to 14 residues. V lost 5 bases and J lost 1, with 9 bases in between. Germline CDR1 and CDR2: SGDLS and YYNGEE. CDR3 bases: TGTGCCAGCAGTAAAGGGGGAACTAATGAAAAACTGTTTTTT. Its translation: CASSKGGTNEKLFF.

V and J are TRBV2 and TRBJ1-1; 9 bases fit TRBD1. V dropped 6 bases and J dropped 5; count of bases not matched to a gene: 7. In germline, CDR1 is SNHLY, CDR2 FYNNEI. CDR3 size: 14 residues. This CDR3 reads CASRVGQGRTEAFF. CDR3 sequence (DNA): TGTGCCAGCAGAGTAGGACAGGGGAGAACTGAAGCTTTCTTT.

This chain joins TRBV6-5 and TRBJ1-5; 11 nucleotides line up with TRBD1. J was trimmed by 7 bases and V by 6 bases; bases with no gene match: 8. This CDR3 region has 15 residues. CDR1 is MNHEY and CDR2 is SVGAGI in the germline V gene. CDR3 residues: CASSRSDRGLQPQHF. The CDR3 DNA reads as TGTGCCAGCAGCCGATCGGACAGGGGGCTCCAGCCCCAGCATTTT.

Remarks on this clone: The sample carries other DNA sequences with the same CDR3. The chain carries TRBV27 and TRBJ2-7; 10 bases align to TRBD1. The CDR3 runs 14 residues. Per the germline V gene, CDR1 is MNHEY and CDR2 is SMNVEV (reference sequence). The junction had 2 bases not matched to a gene; V was cut back by 2 bases and J by 4 bases. Written as DNA, the CDR3 is TGTGCCAGCAGTTTAGGACAGGGGGTTTACGAGCAGTACTTC. It yields the protein CASSLGQGVYEQYF.

The V and J genes are TRBV6-5 and TRBJ1-6; D remains unclear. The germline V gene encodes CDR1 MNHEY and CDR2 SVGAGI. Trimming shortened V by 2 bases and J by 5 bases, and 13 bases separated the two germline ends. The CDR3 runs 16 residues. This chain's CDR3 is CASSYRAVKNNSPLHF. The CDR3, as DNA: TGTGCCAGCAGTTACAGGGCAGTAAAGAATAATTCACCCCTCCACTTT.

V gene TRBV21-1 combines with J gene TRBJ2-2; the table's D call, TRBD2, was not checked against the DNA. TRBV21-1 is reported as a pseudogene. The CDR3 is 17 amino acids. The CDR3 loop is CASPRLAGGRVTGELFF. CDR3 in DNA: TGTGCCAGCCCTCGACTAGCGGGGGGGCGTGTTACCGGGGAGCTGTTTTTT.

V is TRBV15 and J is TRBJ1-6; D is undetermined. The germline V gene encodes CDR1 LNHNV and CDR2 YYDKDF (reference sequence). V was trimmed by 1 base and J by 8 bases, leaving 6 bases between them. CDR3 length equals 13 residues. Here the CDR3 DNA reads TGTGCCACCAGCAGAGTTCGGGATTCACCCCTCCACTTT. Translation gives CATSRVRDSPLHF.

The rearrangement links TRBV9 to TRBJ1-1, with 8 positions matching TRBD1. Germline CDR1 and CDR2: SGDLS and YYNGEE. J lost 2 bases, V lost 2 bases, and 2 bases had no gene match. The CDR3 is 14 residues long. DNA of the CDR3: TGTGCCAGCAGCGTCACAGGGGGAAACACTGAAGCTTTCTTT. Amino acids: CASSVTGGNTEAFF.

V gene TRBV4-1 combines with J gene TRBJ2-1; 10 positions match TRBD2. Germline V gene lookup returns CDR1 MGHRA and CDR2 YSYEKL. Trimming cost V 6 bases and J 0 bases; bases outside gene matches: 2. This CDR3 spans 15 amino acids. CDR3 in DNA: TGCGCCAGCAGACTAGCGGGGAGCTCCTACAATGAGCAGTTCTTC. The encoded protein is CASRLAGSSYNEQFF.